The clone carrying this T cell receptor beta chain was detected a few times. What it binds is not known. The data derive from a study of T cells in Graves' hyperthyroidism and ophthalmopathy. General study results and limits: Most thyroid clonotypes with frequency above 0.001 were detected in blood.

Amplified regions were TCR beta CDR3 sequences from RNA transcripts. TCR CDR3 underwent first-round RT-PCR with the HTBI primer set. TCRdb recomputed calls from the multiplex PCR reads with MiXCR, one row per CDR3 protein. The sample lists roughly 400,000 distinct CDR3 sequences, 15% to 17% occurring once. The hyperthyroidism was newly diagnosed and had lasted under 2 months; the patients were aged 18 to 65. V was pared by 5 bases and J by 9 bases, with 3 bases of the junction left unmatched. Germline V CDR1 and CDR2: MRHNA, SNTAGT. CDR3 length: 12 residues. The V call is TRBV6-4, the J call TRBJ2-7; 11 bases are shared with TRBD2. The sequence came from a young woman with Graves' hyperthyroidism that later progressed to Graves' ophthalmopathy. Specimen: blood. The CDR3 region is CASSRLAGRQYF. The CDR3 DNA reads TGTGCCAGCAGTCGACTAGCGGGACGGCAGTACTTC.